This T cell receptor beta chain came from a study of shared clonotypes between healthy human individuals. General study points: Compared with clonotypes that all four donors shared, non-shared clonotypes had lower generation probabilities.

Of note for this clone: The antigen remains undetermined.

Positive CCR7 selection of CD45RO-negative cells yielded the naive CD8 cells, and terminally differentiated effector memory CD45RA+ cells were excluded. Free of recent acute infections or vaccinations, the donors were healthy HIV-negative adults. DNA at approximately 200 ng, around 30,000 T cell genomes, went into sorted-subset replicate PCRs. Data came from immunoSEQ multiplex PCR; TCRdb stores just in-frame clones and leaves some out. The top ten clones hold more than 0.95% of a sample with millions of clones, approximately 95% of them seen once. The sequence came from a man aged 18 to 29 in good health. The sequenced sample consisted of naive CD8+ T cells sorted from blood.

The CDR3 loop reads CATRTGLAVYNEQFF. The CDR3 coding sequence is TGTGCCACCAGAACAGGGCTAGCGGTATACAATGAGCAGTTCTTC. The chain joins TRBV15 to TRBJ2-1, with D tentatively TRBD2 (7 bases). With 6 bases removed from V and 4 bases from J, the gap between germline ends came to 16 bases. The CDR3 extends over 15 amino acids. CDR1 and CDR2 from the germline V gene are LNHNV and YYDKDF (reference sequence).